The 7 T cell receptor beta chains reported below all come from one sample, sequenced in a study of blood T cell repertoires in COVID-19. The method was immunoSEQ multiplex PCR; TCRdb's version includes in-frame clones alone and lacks a portion of them. The data hold about 170,000 clones, with around 72% observed a single time. The sample comprised peripheral blood. The source is a woman of 80 years or more with acute or convalescent COVID-19.

DNA for the CDR3: TGCGCCAGCAGCTTTTCAGGGGGAGCTGGAAACACCATATATTTT. Protein: CASSFSGGAGNTIYF. This rearrangement joins TRBV5-1 to TRBJ1-3; 7 bases are a match to TRBD1. The germline CDR1 and CDR2 sequences are SGHRS and YFSETQ. The CDR3 consists of 15 residues. The V gene end was trimmed by 2 bases and the J gene end by 2 bases; junction bases not matched to a gene: 4.

This rearrangement joins TRBV28 to TRBJ1-6, with D possibly matching TRBD1 (5 bases). The germline CDR1 and CDR2 sequences are MDHEN and SYDVKM. V gave up 5 bases and J gave up 10 bases, with 21 bases separating them. The CDR3 extends over 16 amino acids. The chain's CDR3 is CASSPRYSGDGSPLHF. In nucleotides, the CDR3 is TGTGCCAGCAGTCCCCGTTATTCGGGGGATGGGTCACCCCTCCACTTT.

The V and J genes are TRBV29-1 and TRBJ2-1; 8 bases match TRBD2. V was clipped by 8 bases and J by 8 bases; unmatched bases: 8. The CDR3 is 12 amino acids. From germline, CDR1 is SQVTM and CDR2 ANQGSEA. The CDR3: CSSTGGAYEQFF. As DNA, the CDR3 is TGCAGCTCTACGGGAGGGGCATATGAGCAGTTCTTC.

The chain links TRBV27 to TRBJ1-6; TRBD1 matches 7 bases. The CDR3 runs to 15 residues. The junction had 14 bases not matched to a gene; V was cut back by 8 bases and J by 10 bases. CDR1 and CDR2 (germline): MNHEY, SMNVEV (reference sequence). CDR3 DNA sequence: TGTGCCAGCCATGTGGGGAACAGGGGTTTCTCACCCCTCCACTTT. Translated, it gives CASHVGNRGFSPLHF.

The chain employs TRBV6-5 and TRBJ2-7; 13 bases match TRBD2. The germline CDR1 and CDR2 sequences are MNHEY and SVGAGI. V was clipped by 6 bases and J by 3 bases; unmatched bases: 5. The CDR3 contains 15 residues. This CDR3 reads CASSTGLAGLYEQYF. CDR3 nucleotides: TGTGCCAGCAGCACGGGACTAGCGGGACTCTACGAGCAGTACTTC.

V gene TRBV5-6 combines with J gene TRBJ2-7; perhaps TRBD2 as D (5 bases). This CDR3 comprises 14 residues. V was clipped by 0 bases and J by 8 bases, with 15 bases between them. CDR1 and CDR2 from the germline V gene are SGHDT and YYEEEE. Here the CDR3 reads CASSLDLLLAKQYF. For the CDR3, the DNA is TGTGCCAGCAGCTTGGATCTCTTGTTAGCGAAGCAGTACTTC.

The chain employs TRBV7-9 and TRBJ1-4; possibly TRBD1 for D (5 bases). This CDR3 is 14 amino acids long. The V and J ends lost 3 bases and 5 bases respectively, with 10 bases between them. Germline-derived CDR1 and CDR2 are SEHNR and FQNEAQ (reference sequence). CDR3 in amino acids: CASSFDDRNEKLFF. The CDR3 DNA follows: TGTGCCAGCAGCTTTGACGACAGAAATGAAAAACTGTTTTTT. The full variable domain, rest sourced from reference TRBV7-9 and TRBJ1-4, is DTGVSQNPRHKITKRGQNVTFRCDPISEHNRLYWYRQTLGQGPEFLTYFQNEAQLEKSRLLSDRFSAERPKGSFSTLEIQRTEQGDSAMYLCASSFDDRNEKLFFGSGTQLSVL.